The next 3 T cell receptor beta chains were all read from a single sample in a study of T-cell reconstitution after alpha-beta-depleted transplantation in children. Unique molecular identifiers were incorporated during preparation of the TCRbeta library. TCRdb reanalysed the PCR reads using MiXCR and keeps one entry per CDR3 protein. The sample records under 850,000 distinct CDR3 sequences, 13% being singletons. Specimen: PBMCs, collected before TCRalphabeta/CD19-depleted stem cell transplant. These receptors all stem from a girl aged 2 to 9 with congenital amegakaryocytic thrombocytopenia, due to receive a stem cell transplant.

This clonotype was recorded once. The genes are TRBV20-1 and TRBJ2-3, with 9 positions matching TRBD1. This CDR3 region has 13 residues. V gave up 7 bases and J gave up 3 bases; unmatched junction bases: 5. Germline V CDR1 and CDR2: DFQATT, SNEGSKA (reference sequence). For the CDR3, the DNA is TGCAGTGACAGGGGGCCATGGACAGATACGCAGTATTTT. The encoded protein is CSDRGPWTDTQYF.

This rearrangement joins TRBV20-1 to TRBJ2-1, with 10 bases aligning to TRBD2. The CDR3 has 15 residues. The germline V gene encodes CDR1 DFQATT and CDR2 SNEGSKA (reference sequence). The J segment lost 1 base and the V segment lost 5 bases, leaving 5 bases of the junction unmatched. The DNA for the CDR3 is TGCAGTGCTCCTCGGACTAGCGGATCCTACAATGAGCAGTTCTTC. Encoded protein: CSAPRTSGSYNEQFF.

This clonotype was counted ten times or more. This sequence joins TRBV10-3 and TRBJ2-5; D uncertain. In germline, CDR1 is ENHRY, CDR2 SYGVKD. This CDR3 is 12 amino acids long. V was cut by 10 bases and J by 1 base, with 10 bases left in between. For the CDR3, the DNA is TGTGCCACCTCGGAGATCCAAGAGACCCAGTACTTC. Its translation: CATSEIQETQYF.